This record looks at one T cell receptor beta chain sequence and its context. The same CDR3 is also encoded by other DNA sequences in this sample. Here immunoSEQ multiplex PCR was the method, and the copy in TCRdb shows in-frame clones only, minus some. The data hold about half a million clones, with about 85% observed a single time. This specimen belongs to a study of shared clonotypes between healthy human individuals. For the study at large: The cohort comprised a couple of women and a few men. Their ages spanned 18 to 49 years.

The germline CDR1 and CDR2 sequences are SGHTA and FQGNSA. The CDR3 runs 11 residues. Trimming took 4 bases from V and 6 from J, leaving 7 bases between them. This sequence originates from a woman aged 40 to 50 in good health. Some clones in this sample may be carry-over from other donors' samples. The sequencing sample was made of PBMCs. The chain carries TRBV7-2 and TRBJ2-7; D remains unclear. For the CDR3, the DNA is TGTGCCAGCAGCTCCCGTCTCGAGCAGTACTTC. It codes for CASSSRLEQYF.